One sample yielded the 2 T cell receptor beta chains listed below, sequenced in a study of persistence of HIV-infected CD4 T cells. An overlapping HIV-1 Gag peptide pool stimulated these cells at roughly 1 ug/peptide/mL. Memory cells lacking CD40L and CD69 with high CD45RO were sorted. Their target antigens are unknown. The immunoSEQ assay was version 4, run in survey mode. TCRdb keeps only in-frame clones here, not all; method: immunoSEQ multiplex PCR. The top ten clones hold 15% to 20% of a sample with about 32,000 clones, around 82% of them seen once. The sequences come from CD4+ T cells sorted from PBMCs after roughly 18-hour stimulation, collected from a patient who received antiretroviral therapy. These receptors all come from an adult woman with HIV who was CMV-seropositive.

The chain carries TRBV7-9 and TRBJ1-1; D is possibly TRBD1 (5 bases). CDR1 SEHNR and CDR2 FQNEAQ come from the germline V gene (reference sequence). This CDR3 comprises 15 residues. Trimming removed 3 bases at V and 6 bases at J, with 17 bases between. CDR3: CASSFQGRSGSEAFF. The CDR3 bases are TGTGCCAGCAGCTTCCAGGGAAGAAGCGGCTCTGAAGCTTTCTTT.

This chain connects TRBV5-1 to TRBJ2-5; D is unclear. The CDR3 has 13 residues. Germline-derived CDR1 and CDR2 are SGHRS and YFSETQ. Trimming removed 0 bases at V and 1 base at J, with 4 bases between. CDR3 nucleotide sequence: TGCGCCAGCAGCTTGGGACTCCAAGAGACCCAGTACTTC. Translation gives CASSLGLQETQYF.